This TCR beta chain was sequenced for a study of CD8+ T cells in alopecia areata. Reverse transcription of extracted RNA yielded cDNA, which provided the sequencing template. This table comes from immunoSEQ multiplex PCR, and its TCRdb copy is limited to in-frame clones, with some not included. The sample includes approximately 63,000 clones, 60% seen only once; the top ten take approximately 17%. Germline CDR1 reads PRHDT; CDR2 reads FYEKMQ (reference sequence). V lost 5 bases and J 0 bases, leaving 13 bases between the germline ends. This CDR3 is built from 15 residues. Sequencing was performed on CD8+ T cells sorted from blood, taken at week 0. The sequence came from a human donor with alopecia areata. The V gene is TRBV13, the J gene TRBJ1-1; TRBD1 is a possible D gene (6 bases). This CDR3 reads CASSQSDSMNTEAFF. Here the CDR3 DNA reads TGTGCCAGCAGCCAGTCGGACAGTATGAACACTGAAGCTTTCTTT.